This T cell receptor (beta chain) was sequenced in a study of T cells after yellow fever vaccination. Study summary: Low-cell-number fractions were prepared with SMART-Seq v4 Ultra Low Input.

This clonotype appeared many times. Its antigen remains unknown. The CDR3 is made up of 16 amino acids. V shed 1 base and J shed 4 bases, with 16 bases lying between them. CDR1 and CDR2 (germline): LGHDT, YNNKEL (reference sequence). In making TCR cDNA, 5'RACE template switching added a universal primer site and UMIs to it. One entry per CDR3 protein, called by TCRdb with MiXCR from the 5' RACE reads. The data contain 150,000 to 200,000 distinct CDR3 sequences, roughly 6.4% of them singletons. Study-wide points: Among all clonotypes, a small share was observed in both CD4 and CD8 compartments. Contaminants from the bulk population, in the form of abundant clonotypes, could be found in FACS-sorted repertoires.

This TCR was recovered from a young man who received the YFV17D yellow fever vaccine. Sequenced here: CD4+ T cells sorted from PBMCs, sampled on the day of the first yellow fever vaccination. The V call is TRBV3-1, the J call TRBJ2-5, with a tentative D call TRBD1 (6 bases). CDR3 bases: TGTGCCAGCAGCCAAGCGTCGGTGGGGGCCGGAGAGACCCAGTACTTC. Translating gives CASSQASVGAGETQYF.